The 28 T cell receptor beta chains below come from one sample, sequenced in a study of shared clonotypes between healthy human individuals. Method: immunoSEQ multiplex PCR; TCRdb's copy keeps in-frame clones and lacks some. The data hold some 1.4 million clones, with roughly 96% observed a single time. The sample comprised naive CD4+ T cells sorted from blood. As to subset: CD45RA+ positively selected. These receptors originate from a man aged 30-40 years in good health.

The gene calls are TRBV19 and TRBJ2-7; D possibly uses TRBD1 or TRBD2 (5 bases each). CDR3 size: 13 residues. Trimming cost V 6 bases and J 2 bases, with 11 bases left between them. Germline V lookup: CDR1 LNHDA, CDR2 SQIVND (reference sequence). DNA of the CDR3: TGTGCCAGTAGCCTGGTGGGGGCCTACGAGCAGTACTTC. It specifies CASSLVGAYEQYF.

This chain connects TRBV28 to TRBJ1-4, with TRBD1 matching 9 bases. The J segment lost 4 bases and the V segment lost 5 bases, leaving 5 bases of the junction unmatched. From germline, CDR1 is MDHEN and CDR2 SYDVKM. The CDR3 loop spans 15 amino acids. In DNA form, the CDR3 reads TGTGCCAGCAGTCCCCCGGGACAGGGTAATGAAAAACTGTTTTTT. Protein product: CASSPPGQGNEKLFF.

V gene TRBV7-8 combines with J gene TRBJ2-1; TRBD2 aligns across 7 bases. The V segment lost 5 bases and the J segment 4 bases; nucleotides outside the gene matches: 5. Germline assignment: CDR1 SGHVS and CDR2 FQNEAQ. The CDR3 length is 14 residues. CDR3: CASSRDYGYNEQFF. The CDR3 DNA is TGTGCCAGCAGCCGGGACTATGGGTACAATGAGCAGTTCTTC.

V gene TRBV5-6 combines with J gene TRBJ1-2, with D maybe TRBD1 (5 bases). The germline V gene encodes CDR1 SGHDT and CDR2 YYEEEE. The ends were cut back, 1 base at V and 0 bases at J, with 7 bases in the middle. The length of the CDR3 is 14 residues. CDR3 amino acids: CASSLPGANYGYTF. The CDR3, as DNA: TGTGCCAGCAGCTTGCCGGGGGCTAACTATGGCTACACCTTC. Full variable domain (remainder filled in from reference TRBV5-6 and TRBJ1-2): DAGVTQSPTHLIKTRGQQVTLRCSPKSGHDTVSWYQQALGQGPQFIFQYYEEEERQRGNFPDRFSGHQFPNYSSELNVNALLLGDSALYLCASSLPGANYGYTFGSGTRLTVV.

The genes are TRBV6-1 and TRBJ2-3; D uncertain. The CDR3 length is 15 residues. Between the trimmed V and J ends, which lost 2 bases and 0 bases, there was a span of 9 bases. Germline V gene lookup returns CDR1 MNHNS and CDR2 SASEGT. Here the CDR3 DNA reads TGTGCCAGCAGTGAAATAGGGCCCAGCACAGATACGCAGTATTTT. This codes for CASSEIGPSTDTQYF.

The CDR3 DNA is TGCAGTGCTCATTACGAAGAGACCCAGTACTTC. Residues: CSAHYEETQYF. The gene calls are TRBV20-1 and TRBJ2-5; the D is unclear. The V end was cut by 5 bases, the J end by 3 bases, with 7 bases between. This CDR3 is built from 11 residues. The V gene's germline CDR1 is DFQATT and CDR2 SNEGSKA (reference sequence).

Here the CDR3 DNA reads TGTGCCAGCAGCCAAGACAACGAAGAGACCCAGTACTTC. This encodes CASSQDNEETQYF. This rearrangement joins TRBV7-9 to TRBJ2-5; D gene uncertain. Germline lookup yields CDR1 SEHNR and CDR2 FQNEAQ (reference sequence). The CDR3 has 13 amino acids. V was shortened by 5 bases and J by 3 bases, with 10 bases between the two germline ends.

The chain has TRBV30 and TRBJ1-1, with D possibly matching TRBD1 (5 bases). Germline V gene data show CDR1 as GTSNPN and CDR2 as SVGIG (reference sequence). This CDR3 region has 13 residues. The ends were cut back, 2 bases at V and 2 bases at J, with 9 bases in the middle. The CDR3 is CAWSPGPNTEAFF. CDR3 nucleotide sequence: TGTGCCTGGAGTCCGGGACCAAACACTGAAGCTTTCTTT.

Points on this clone: A junction end diverges from the germline sequence, so it may reflect a read error. This chain links TRBV11-2 with TRBJ2-3; D perhaps matches TRBD2 (5 bases). Germline CDR1 and CDR2: SGHAT and FQNNGV. The CDR3 has 14 residues. The CDR3 region is CASSPRLPKDLRNF. The CDR3 coding sequence is TGTGCCAGCAGCCCGAGACTACCTAAAGACCTCCGGAATTTT.

This chain links TRBV25-1 with TRBJ2-7; a possible D gene is TRBD1 (6 bases). This CDR3 contains 13 residues. CDR1 MGHDK and CDR2 SYGVNS come from the germline V gene. Deletions cut 4 bases from V and 1 base from J, with 8 bases between. CDR3 in amino acids: CASSGTVSYEQYF. CDR3 DNA sequence: TGTGCCAGCAGTGGGACAGTTTCCTACGAGCAGTACTTC.

The chain links TRBV27 to TRBJ1-5, with no clear D. V was pared by 3 bases and J by 3 bases, with 12 bases between. The length of the CDR3 is 15 residues. The V gene's germline CDR1 is MNHEY and CDR2 SMNVEV (reference sequence). CDR3 sequence: CASSFIGEPNQPQHF. The CDR3 DNA reads as TGTGCCAGCAGTTTCATTGGGGAGCCCAATCAGCCCCAGCATTTT.

This rearrangement joins TRBV5-1 to TRBJ2-1, with TRBD2 matching over 11 bases. Germline V gives CDR1 SGHRS, CDR2 YFSETQ. Trimming removed 3 bases from V and 7 bases from J; junction bases left unmatched: 6. The CDR3 covers 15 residues. In DNA, the CDR3 is TGCGCCAGCAGCTCCTTGGGACTAGCGGAAAATGAGCAGTTCTTC. This translates into CASSSLGLAENEQFF.

The chain has TRBV5-5 and TRBJ2-3; TRBD1 matches 7 bases. This CDR3 is built from 14 residues. V shed 3 bases and J 6 bases; nucleotides not matched to a gene: 7. Germline V gene lookup returns CDR1 SGHKS and CDR2 YYEKEE (reference sequence). In nucleotides, the CDR3 is TGTGCCAGCAGCTCGGACAGGTCGCAGGATACGCAGTATTTT. Protein: CASSSDRSQDTQYF.

J is TRBJ2-2 and V is TRBV29-1; possible D gene TRBD1, 6 bases. Looked up from germline, CDR1 is SQVTM and CDR2 is ANQGSEA. The CDR3 spans 13 residues. Trimming shortened V by 4 bases and J by 4 bases, and 10 bases separated the two germline ends. The CDR3, as DNA: TGCAGCGTTGGGGGACAAGCCACCGGGGAGCTGTTTTTT. Amino acids: CSVGGQATGELFF.

This chain connects TRBV9 to TRBJ1-2; no reliable D call. Germline CDR1 SGDLS, CDR2 YYNGEE. This CDR3 is built from 12 residues. Trimming removed 3 bases from V and 2 bases from J, with 5 bases in between. The CDR3 coding sequence is TGTGCCAGCAGCGAGAGGAACTATGGCTACACCTTC. This translates into CASSERNYGYTF.

The V call is TRBV9, the J call TRBJ2-5, with a tentative D call TRBD2 (5 bases). Germline CDR1 and CDR2: SGDLS and YYNGEE. This CDR3 is 14 amino acids long. V was shortened by 0 bases and J by 5 bases, with 11 bases between the two germline ends. CDR3 sequence (DNA): TGTGCCAGCAGCGTAGACCCGCGGGTGGAGACCCAGTACTTC. It yields the protein CASSVDPRVETQYF.

This chain links TRBV7-9 with TRBJ2-7; D is perhaps TRBD1 (5 bases). This CDR3 spans 14 amino acids. V gave up 2 bases and J gave up 4 bases, with 12 bases separating them. The germline V gene has CDR1 SEHNR and CDR2 FQNEAQ (reference sequence). The CDR3 loop reads CASSLNPTAYEQYF. CDR3 sequence (DNA): TGTGCCAGCAGCTTAAATCCGACAGCATACGAGCAGTACTTC.

The chain has TRBV7-6 and TRBJ1-5; D remains ambiguous. The V gene lost 2 bases and the J gene lost 3 bases, with 5 bases spanning the gap. Germline assignment: CDR1 SGHVS and CDR2 FNYEAQ. The CDR3 covers 13 residues. The CDR3 here is CASSLRPNQPQHF. The DNA for the CDR3 is TGTGCCAGCAGCTTACGGCCCAATCAGCCCCAGCATTTT.

The chain recombines TRBV4-3 with TRBJ2-1; possible D gene TRBD2, 5 bases. The V gene's germline CDR1 is LGHNA and CDR2 YSLEER. Trimming cost V 0 bases and J 7 bases, with 10 bases left between them. The CDR3 has 14 amino acids. CDR3 nucleotide sequence: TGCGCCAGCAGCCAAGAAGGGAGAGCAAATGAGCAGTTCTTC. Its protein product is CASSQEGRANEQFF.

In its sample, this clone was seen once. The V gene is TRBV16, the J gene TRBJ1-5; D not certain. Trimming cost V 1 base and J 0 bases, with 10 bases left between them. Germline-derived CDR1 and CDR2 are KGHSY and FQNENV. The CDR3 sequence is 16 residues long. The CDR3 region has the DNA TGTGCCAGCAGCCAATATCGAGTCCTTAGCAATCAGCCCCAGCATTTT. Its translation: CASSQYRVLSNQPQHF.

The V and J genes are TRBV5-6 and TRBJ1-1; tentative D call: TRBD1 (5 bases). The CDR3 spans 12 residues. Looked up from germline, CDR1 is SGHDT and CDR2 is YYEEEE. V lost 5 bases, J lost 5 bases, and 10 bases lay in between. This chain's CDR3 is CASSQGLTEAFF. CDR3 nucleotides: TGTGCCAGCAGTCAGGGTTTGACTGAAGCTTTCTTT. The whole variable domain, remainder taken from reference TRBV5-6 and TRBJ1-1, is DAGVTQSPTHLIKTRGQQVTLRCSPKSGHDTVSWYQQALGQGPQFIFQYYEEEERQRGNFPDRFSGHQFPNYSSELNVNALLLGDSALYLCASSQGLTEAFFGQGTRLTVV.

A word on this clone: The same CDR3 is also encoded by other DNA sequences in this sample. This sequence joins TRBV7-3 and TRBJ2-7; D may be TRBD2 (6 bases). CDR3 length equals 14 residues. Looked up from germline, CDR1 is SGHTA and CDR2 is FQGTGA. Trimming took off 0 bases at V and 0 bases at J, with 6 bases between the two ends. The CDR3 sequence: CASSLTGGSYEQYF. DNA for the CDR3: TGTGCCAGCAGCTTAACCGGGGGCTCCTACGAGCAGTACTTC.

This clone was seen once. This chain links TRBV6-1 with TRBJ2-3; D is possibly TRBD1 or TRBD2 (5 bases each). V was pared by 1 base and J by 4 bases, with 15 bases between. Germline V gene data show CDR1 as MNHNS and CDR2 as SASEGT. The CDR3 length is 16 residues. In nucleotides, the CDR3 is TGTGCCAGCAGTGAAGTTTGGGGGATTGTCGCAGATACGCAGTATTTT. Protein sequence: CASSEVWGIVADTQYF.

This sequence joins TRBV18 and TRBJ1-5; D possibly corresponds to TRBD1 (6 bases). The CDR3 length is 14 residues. V lost 5 bases and J 7 bases, leaving 15 bases between the germline ends. Germline CDR1 reads KGHSH; CDR2 reads LQKENI. DNA of the CDR3: TGTGCCAGCTCAGCGGCAGGGGTGGGGCAGCCCCAGCATTTT. This sequence encodes CASSAAGVGQPQHF. The full variable domain, in which reference TRBV18 and TRBJ1-5 provide the parts outside the CDR3, is NAGVMQNPRHLVRRRGQEARLRCSPMKGHSHVYWYRQLPEEGLKFMVYLQKENIIDESGMPKERFSAEFPKEGPSILRIQQVVRGDSAAYFCASSAAGVGQPQHFGDGTRLSIL.

The chain recombines TRBV7-3 with TRBJ2-5; TRBD2 agrees at 11 bases. Germline-derived CDR1 and CDR2 are SGHTA and FQGTGA. The CDR3 has 16 residues. The V segment lost 5 bases and the J segment 5 bases; nucleotides outside the gene matches: 10. CDR3 in DNA: TGTGCCAGCAGCACCCGGCCTAGCGGGAGGCCGGAGACCCAGTACTTC. The encoded protein is CASSTRPSGRPETQYF.

The rearrangement links TRBV2 to TRBJ1-5; a possible D gene is TRBD1 (5 bases). Trimming took off 6 bases at V and 7 bases at J, with 25 bases between the two ends. CDR1 is SNHLY and CDR2 is FYNNEI in the germline V gene. The CDR3 sequence is 17 residues long. The CDR3 loop reads CASSHSFGDALGQPQHF. The CDR3, as DNA: TGTGCCAGCAGCCATTCTTTCGGGGACGCATTAGGCCAGCCCCAGCATTTT.

About this clone: The sample contains more than one DNA sequence encoding this CDR3. The CDR3 region has the DNA TGCGCCAGCAGCCCCGGAACAGGGGGCTCCTACGAGCAGTACTTC. This codes for CASSPGTGGSYEQYF. The chain carries TRBV5-1 and TRBJ2-7, with 8 bases fitting TRBD1. Germline CDR1 SGHRS, CDR2 YFSETQ. V shed 4 bases, J shed 0 bases, and the junction held 6 bases outside the gene matches. The CDR3 extends over 15 amino acids.

This clone was counted only a few times. The chain employs TRBV7-3 and TRBJ2-2; 11 bases fit TRBD2. Unmatched junction bases numbered 5, after V lost 6 bases and J lost 5 bases. CDR3 length: 15 residues. Germline CDR1 and CDR2: SGHTA and FQGTGA. The CDR3 coding sequence is TGTGCCAGCAGGACTAGCGGGACCATGACCGGGGAGCTGTTTTTT. This translates into CASRTSGTMTGELFF. The full variable domain, with the rest looked up from reference TRBV7-3 and TRBJ2-2, is GAGVSQTPSNKVTEKGKYVELRCDPISGHTALYWYRQSLGQGPEFLIYFQGTGAADDSGLPNDRFFAVRPEGSVSTLKIQRTERGDSAVYLCASRTSGTMTGELFFGEGSRLTVL.